A single sample is the source of the 10 T cell receptor beta chains below, sequenced in a study of T cells in Graves' hyperthyroidism and ophthalmopathy. The source material, RNA transcripts, was used to amplify TCR beta CDR3 regions. The HTBI primer set was used in a first-round RT-PCR of the TCR CDR3. TCRdb independently ran MiXCR on the multiplex PCR reads; one entry per CDR3 protein. The sample contains fewer than 750,000 distinct CDR3 sequences, roughly 15% of which appear only once. Sequenced: blood. Source of these receptors: a woman aged 45-60 years with Graves' ophthalmopathy.

This clonotype turned up a few times. V is TRBV19 and J is TRBJ1-2; D remains unclear. Germline V gene sequence: CDR1 LNHDA, CDR2 SQIVND (reference sequence). With 3 bases removed from V and 3 bases from J, the gap between germline ends came to 8 bases. The length of the CDR3 is 13 residues. The DNA for the CDR3 is TGTGCCAGTAGTATCTTTGGGGACTATGGCTACACCTTC. Protein: CASSIFGDYGYTF.

V gene TRBV2 combines with J gene TRBJ1-6, with D possibly TRBD1 on 5 matching bases. This CDR3 has 16 amino acids. CDR1 is SNHLY, CDR2 FYNNEI, per germline. V lost 5 bases to trimming and J lost 2 bases, with 13 bases between them. CDR3 loop: CASSSYLQAYNSPLHF. DNA of the CDR3: TGTGCCAGCAGTTCTTACCTACAGGCCTATAATTCACCCCTCCACTTT.

This clonotype was observed at least ten times. The chain recombines TRBV7-9 with TRBJ2-3; the match to TRBD2 covers 11 bases. The ends lost 0 bases at V and 8 bases at J; junction bases unmatched: 7. The CDR3 runs to 16 residues. The V gene's germline CDR1 is SEHNR and CDR2 FQNEAQ (reference sequence). As DNA, the CDR3 is TGTGCCAGCAGCTTAGCGAAACTAGCGGGAGTTATTACGCAGTATTTT. Translated, it gives CASSLAKLAGVITQYF.

The chain links TRBV28 to TRBJ2-2, with D maybe TRBD1 (6 bases). The DNA matches TRBJ1-1 better at its end, which makes the J call doubtful. Looked up from germline, CDR1 is MDHEN and CDR2 is SYDVKM. The length of the CDR3 is 13 residues. CDR3 nucleotide sequence: TGTGCCAGCAGCTCCGGGACACCGGGCTTAGCTTTCTTT. It is translated as CASSSGTPGLAFF.

CDR3 loop: CASSALGQYF. The DNA of the CDR3 is TGTGCCAGCAGCGCCCTCGGGCAGTACTTC. The chain couples TRBV5-8 to TRBJ2-7, with D hard to call. Germline assignment: CDR1 SGHTS and CDR2 YDEGEE. V shed 4 bases and J shed 9 bases, with 8 bases lying between them. The CDR3 loop spans 10 amino acids.

This clonotype came up a few times. V usage is TRBV6-2 or TRBV6-3 and J usage is TRBJ2-4, with 9 bases lining up with TRBD2. The CDR3 is made up of 17 amino acids. V was clipped by 6 bases and J by 1 base; unmatched bases: 10. Per the germline V gene, CDR1 is MNHEY and CDR2 is SVGEGT. CDR3: CASSRLADTLAKNIQYF. The CDR3 nucleotides read TGTGCCAGCAGCAGACTAGCGGATACCCTTGCCAAAAACATTCAGTACTTC.

Only one count was recorded for this clonotype. A much larger clone lies one base from this, so it may be a read error. The chain employs TRBV10-3 and TRBJ2-3, with 7 bases lining up with TRBD2. Trimming took 1 base from V and 5 from J; bases not matched to a gene: 6. Germline-derived CDR1 and CDR2 are ENHRY and SYGVKD. This CDR3 spans 15 amino acids. The CDR3 sequence is CAISELSGNGDTQYF. DNA of the CDR3: TGTGCCATCAGTGAGTTAAGCGGGAACGGAGATACGCAGTATTTT.

The chain is built from TRBV6-5 and TRBJ1-2; D possibly corresponds to TRBD1 (5 bases). Trimming took off 2 bases at V and 7 bases at J, with 20 bases between the two ends. The CDR3 has 16 amino acids. Germline assignment: CDR1 MNHEY and CDR2 SVGAGI. CDR3 in DNA: TGTGCCAGCAGTTACACGCCGATGCTGGGGGGGTTTGGCTACACCTTC. Protein: CASSYTPMLGGFGYTF.

This clonotype was detected a few times. The chain couples TRBV28 to TRBJ1-5; D remains unclear. Germline V gene sequence: CDR1 MDHEN, CDR2 SYDVKM. V gave up 6 bases and J gave up 3 bases, with 12 bases separating them. This CDR3 contains 14 residues. The CDR3, as DNA: TGTGCCAGCAGCGTACGGGGTTACAATCAGCCCCAGCATTTT. It translates to CASSVRGYNQPQHF.

This clonotype was seen a handful of times. The genes are TRBV7-9 and TRBJ1-5, with D possibly TRBD1 on 5 matching bases. Germline CDR1 and CDR2: SEHNR and FQNEAQ (reference sequence). This CDR3 is built from 14 residues. V shed 3 bases and J shed 3 bases, with 9 bases lying between them. As DNA, the CDR3 is TGTGCCAGCAGCTTCTCAGGGTACAATCAGCCCCAGCATTTT. It encodes CASSFSGYNQPQHF.